The clone carrying this TCR beta chain occurred many times. Its antigen remains unknown. A single record per CDR3 protein comes from TCRdb applying MiXCR to the 5' RACE reads. The data show about 210,000 distinct CDR3 sequences, approximately 7.4% seen once. The data were obtained in a study of CD8 T cells in ankylosing spondylitis. Study observations and caveats: Within ankylosing spondylitis blood, a TCR beta motif made up of roughly eight highly homologous variants appeared to be characteristic. Clones tied to disease were said to be significantly enriched in matched ankylosing spondylitis synovial fluid.

This CDR3 has 14 residues. Germline CDR1 and CDR2: LNHDA and SQIVND (reference sequence). V was trimmed by 1 base and J by 6 bases, leaving 12 bases between them. The sequencing sample was made of blood, either unsorted or a sorted T cell fraction (not recorded which). The sequence was collected from a male donor with ankylosing spondylitis. This sequence joins TRBV19 and TRBJ1-1; D remains unclear. CDR3 coding DNA: TGTGCCAGTAGTATAGCGCGGCAGAGGGCTGAAGCTTTCTTT. It encodes CASSIARQRAEAFF.